These 5 T cell receptor beta chains share one sample of origin, sequenced in a study of blood T cell repertoires in COVID-19. Only in-frame clones appear in the TCRdb table, and some are missing; sequencing was by immunoSEQ multiplex PCR. The table has 250,000 to 350,000 clones, 70% to 90% seen once. The sample was peripheral blood. These receptors were taken from a man aged 18 to 29 who had recovered from COVID-19.

The V gene is TRBV6-5, the J gene TRBJ1-1; D remains ambiguous. Trimming shortened V by 2 bases and J by 0 bases, and 7 bases separated the two germline ends. The CDR3 sequence is 14 residues long. Germline CDR1 reads MNHEY; CDR2 reads SVGAGI. CDR3 nucleotides: TGTGCCAGCAGTTACGAGCGAATGAACACTGAAGCTTTCTTT. As protein: CASSYERMNTEAFF.

This CDR3 reads CASSYSMHREAYEQYF. As DNA, the CDR3 is TGTGCCAGCAGTTACTCGATGCACAGGGAAGCCTACGAGCAGTACTTC. V is TRBV6-5 and J is TRBJ2-7, with D perhaps TRBD1 (6 bases). Trimming took 0 bases from V and 2 from J, leaving 14 bases between them. The CDR3 contains 16 residues. Germline V CDR1 and CDR2: MNHEY, SVGAGI.

This clone came up a few times. The chain couples TRBV6-1 to TRBJ1-1; 8 bases agree with TRBD1. Germline assignment: CDR1 MNHNS and CDR2 SASEGT. The junction had 13 bases not matched to a gene; V was cut back by 4 bases and J by 0 bases. There are 18 residues in the CDR3. The DNA of the CDR3 is TGTGCCAGCAGTGGAGTGGCGGGACAGGAGATAATGAACACTGAAGCTTTCTTT. Its translation: CASSGVAGQEIMNTEAFF.

This clone was counted between two and nine times. The chain combines TRBV2 with TRBJ2-1, with 7 bases matching TRBD1. V gave up 9 bases and J gave up 8 bases; unmatched junction bases: 10. In germline, CDR1 is SNHLY, CDR2 FYNNEI. CDR3 length: 13 amino acids. CDR3 residues: CASTGVGSDEQFF. For the CDR3, the DNA is TGTGCCAGTACAGGGGTAGGGAGCGATGAGCAGTTCTTC.

This chain connects TRBV18 to TRBJ2-1; no definite D call. The germline V and J ends were trimmed by 2 bases and 2 bases, with 7 bases remaining between them. The CDR3 sequence is 14 residues long. Germline values: CDR1 KGHSH, CDR2 LQKENI. CDR3 sequence: CASSPTQAYNEQFF. CDR3 coding DNA: TGTGCCAGCTCACCAACCCAGGCCTACAATGAGCAGTTCTTC. The full variable domain, completed using reference TRBV18 and TRBJ2-1, is NAGVMQNPRHLVRRRGQEARLRCSPMKGHSHVYWYRQLPEEGLKFMVYLQKENIIDESGMPKERFSAEFPKEGPSILRIQQVVRGDSAAYFCASSPTQAYNEQFFGPGTRLTVL.